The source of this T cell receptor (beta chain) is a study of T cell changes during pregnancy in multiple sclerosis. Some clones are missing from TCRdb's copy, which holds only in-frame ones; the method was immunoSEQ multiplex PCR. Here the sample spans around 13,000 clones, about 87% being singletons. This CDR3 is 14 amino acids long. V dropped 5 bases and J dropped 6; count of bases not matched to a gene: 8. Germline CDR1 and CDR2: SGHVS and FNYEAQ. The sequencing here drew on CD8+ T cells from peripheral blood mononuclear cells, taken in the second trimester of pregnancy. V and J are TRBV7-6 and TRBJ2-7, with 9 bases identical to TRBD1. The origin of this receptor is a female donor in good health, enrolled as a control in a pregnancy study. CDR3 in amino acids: CASSPAGTGLEQYF. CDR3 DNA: TGTGCCAGCAGCCCGGCCGGGACAGGGCTCGAGCAGTACTTC.